This is a list of T cell receptor beta chains from one sample in a study of T cell repertoires in cytomegalovirus infection. TCRdb reprocessed the reads with MiXCR, giving one entry per CDR3 protein. The sample has roughly 150,000 distinct CDR3 sequences, 23% seen once. The source material was PBMCs. The receptors come from a human donor in good health (CMV status not recorded). Some clones in this sample may be carry-over from other donors' samples. The CDR3 runs from the conserved cysteine through the conserved F or W.

>TRBV4-1|TRBJ2-2
CASSQVVGLNTGELFF
>TRBV20-1|TRBJ2-5
CSARKPAGGRETQYF
>TRBV18|TRBJ2-3
CASSPPGGASTDTQYF
>TRBV28|TRBJ2-1
CASSRARDEQFF
>TRBV7-2|TRBJ1-5
CASSIMTGGGLPRQPQHF
>TRBV12-3/TRBV12-4|TRBJ1-2
CASSFPPAGDYGYTF
>TRBV19|TRBJ1-1
CASSPEAGPGRPEAFF
>TRBV29-1|TRBJ1-1
CSVDEQGTEAFF
>TRBV7-8|TRBJ2-3
CASSLKDTDTQYF
>TRBV29-1|TRBJ2-1
CSASTGTSLPNEQFF
>TRBV2|TRBJ1-1
CASSESIPRTGLFGNTEAFF
>TRBV19|TRBJ2-1
CASMGQGWDEQFF
>TRBV7-8|TRBJ1-5
CASSLSAIPGPGDQPQHF
>TRBV7-2|TRBJ1-6
CASSQDRVDSPLHF
>TRBV7-3|TRBJ2-3
CASSPQTGRTDTQYF
>TRBV7-3|TRBJ2-3
CASRRGISTDTQYF
>TRBV29-1|TRBJ2-4
CSGAGDENIQYF
>TRBV28|TRBJ2-7
CASSFDPGKNTYEQYF
>TRBV6-6|TRBJ2-7
CASRTTGTGNEQYF
>TRBV20-1|TRBJ2-1
CSARRLAGTYNEQFF
>TRBV24-1|TRBJ2-5
CATSDGQGLEETQYF
>TRBV2|TRBJ1-2
CASSEMVYGYTF
>TRBV28|TRBJ2-1
CASSETYEQFF
>TRBV20-1|TRBJ2-3
CSAPSGKGDTQYF
>TRBV2|TRBJ2-2
CASIGMGTGELFF
>TRBV5-1|TRBJ1-4
CASSLVETSTVNEKLFF
>TRBV19|TRBJ1-5
CASSTSYLGQPQHF
>TRBV28|TRBJ1-4
CASSLTHTTNEKLFF
>TRBV28|TRBJ2-4
CASRTKGGVDNIQYF
>TRBV5-1|TRBJ2-7
CASSLALDSLGPYEQYF
>TRBV6-1|TRBJ1-1
CASSPGPPEAFF
>TRBV7-2|TRBJ2-2
CASSLGLAGGLGLFF
>TRBV6-5|TRBJ1-3
CASRPPGPSGNTIYF
>TRBV7-2|TRBJ2-2
CASSLGAGATGELFF
>TRBV2|TRBJ2-1
CASKRGNSYNEQFF
>TRBV7-2|TRBJ2-3
CASRAAGGTDTQYF
>TRBV7-6|TRBJ2-1
CASSLFGQYNEQFF
>TRBV2|TRBJ2-3
CASSPRWTGGTDTQYF
>TRBV2|TRBJ2-1
CASSAGRGPYNEQFF
>TRBV10-3|TRBJ2-5
CAISEEPSPRETQYF
>TRBV20-1|TRBJ2-1
CSATREGSYNEQFF
>TRBV7-8|TRBJ2-7
CASSLNRASYEQYF
>TRBV27|TRBJ2-1
CASSLIEPERIDEQFF
>TRBV6-5|TRBJ2-5
CASSYSIIGGETQYF
>TRBV11-2|TRBJ1-5
CASSPGTSYSNQPQHF
>TRBV9|TRBJ2-1
CASSVGSGSYNEQFF
>TRBV6-2/TRBV6-3|TRBJ1-1
CASSYSLRQGIEAFF